The T cell receptor beta chain under discussion was sequenced for a study of blood T cell repertoires in COVID-19. Study-level information: Whether acute or convalescent, the COVID-19 samples came from the United States, Italy and Spain. PBMCs, B-cell-depleted T cells, or T cells provided the cDNA or gDNA that made up the material.

Enrolled during active infection, Seattle patients were then followed longitudinally. As handled by the study authors: Estimated nucleated cell counts came from reference gene primer amplification. Here immunoSEQ multiplex PCR was the method, and the copy in TCRdb shows in-frame clones only, minus some. For V, J and clone size, that table is used; D and trimming come from the DNA. The sample includes 200,000 to 250,000 clones, around 86% of them seen just once. In germline, CDR1 is MDHEN, CDR2 SYDVKM. V lost 8 bases and J 1 base, leaving 14 bases between the germline ends. CDR3 length equals 14 residues.

This sequence was found in a woman in her 70s with COVID-19, enrolled during active disease. The gene calls are TRBV28 and TRBJ1-2; D unresolved. What was sequenced was peripheral blood. The CDR3 region is CASRVGGSNYGYTF. CDR3 DNA sequence: TGTGCCAGCCGGGTGGGAGGGAGTAACTATGGCTACACCTTC.